What follows describes a single T cell receptor (beta chain). This clonotype was seen many times. Its antigen specificity is not known. There are no base qualities to consult, and no much larger clone falls within one base. TCR beta CDR3 regions were amplified from RNA transcripts. The first round of RT-PCR for the TCR CDR3 was performed with the HTBI primer set and the Qiagen OneStep RT-PCR kit. Libraries were constructed in a second round of multiplex PCR, after which size selection and purification were carried out. Libraries were sequenced paired-end with 100 bp reads on an Illumina HiSeq2000. The original methods were these. Raw data were processed with SOAPnuke, discarding reads with adapters, uncalled bases, mean Phred below 15, or no exact constant-primer or identifier match. COPE v1.2.5 was used to merge high-quality paired reads, and clonotypes were defined as unique nucleotide sequences. Clonotypes were aligned to IMGT TRBV, TRBD and TRBJ reference segments using MiTCR v1.1. The analysis included only V-J combinations with a frequency above 0.0001, which together covered 99% to 99.2% of the repertoires. A TCS score was defined as the ratio of F50 (clonal expansion) to E x V (chaos), with BLOSUM62-based TCRdist applied between CDR3 peptides within each V-J. Welch's t-statistics and random forest reduced 500 to 650 V-J features to under 15, which were used in a naive Bayes classifier (R e1071). Starting from the raw public reads, TCRdb applied fastp trimming at Q25, assembled clones with MiXCR and retained in-frame beta chains. Each entry merges the rows of one CDR3 protein and shows their most common DNA and genes. V and J calls and clone size were set by TCRdb, not the authors. The sample data list about 550,000 distinct CDR3 sequences, and roughly 20% of these were observed just once. Less than 30% of the sample comes from the top ten.

There are 13 amino acids in the CDR3, from cysteine to phenylalanine inclusive. The DNA shown is the 39-base CDR3, in frame from base 1. Reading the germline V gene gives CDR1 ENHRY and CDR2 SYGVKD. V was cut back by 6 bases and J by 2 bases, leaving a gap of 11 bases between them. Stable Graves' hyperthyroidism was defined as the absence of progression to ophthalmopathy over 18 months of follow-up. The hyperthyroidism patients were between 18 and 65 years old and newly diagnosed, with a disease duration of less than 2 months. The study excluded patients with uncontrolled infections, other autoimmune diseases, pregnancy or lactation. Diagnoses were based on clinical symptoms, serum thyroxine and TRAb, thyroid ultrasound and orbital computed tomography. Ficoll-Paque density gradient centrifugation was used to isolate PBMCs from approximately 11 ml of fresh peripheral blood. Total RNA was extracted with Trizol reagent, and quality was checked on an Agilent 2100 Bioanalyzer.

These data belong to a study of T cells in Graves' hyperthyroidism and ophthalmopathy (dated by TCRdb to the late 2010s). The study in broad terms: Peripheral blood samples were taken at the time of initial diagnosis, prior to any treatment. Once sampling was done, hyperthyroidism patients were given methimazole at a starting dose of 30 mg daily, whereas ophthalmopathy patients were given high-dose intravenous methylprednisolone. TCR V-J signatures able to tell the groups apart were searched for in a discovery cohort of 90 to 100 patients, of whom 40 to 45 had Graves' ophthalmopathy and around 58 had stable Graves' hyperthyroidism. The paper reports TCR Vbeta CDR3 sequencing of approximately 140 peripheral blood samples: under 45 ophthalmopathy, under 85 hyperthyroidism and around 17 progressor patients. The roughly 91 discovery patients were randomly divided into training and test sets at a 7:3 ratio. Whether ophthalmopathy could be predicted prospectively was tested in an independent validation cohort made up of roughly 20 hyperthyroidism patients plus 17 patients who later progressed to ophthalmopathy. The study also compared thyroid tissue and blood T-cell repertoires from 6 or 7 Graves' hyperthyroidism patients.

Broad study findings and their caveats: Blood samples also contained most of the expanded thyroid clonotypes (frequency above 0.001), which suggests that blood repertoires may reflect thyroid immune responses. In validation, the model predicted progression to ophthalmopathy with approximately 71% sensitivity and about 73% specificity, a median of around six months before onset. No statistical method was used to fix the sample size in advance, and group allocation was not hidden from the investigators. A 13 V-J signature model separated ophthalmopathy from stable hyperthyroidism, with roughly 88% sensitivity and 81% to 83% specificity in cross-validation and 80%/75% in testing.

The TCR sequence derives from a man aged 18 to 29 with Graves' hyperthyroidism. This chain joins TRBV10-3 to TRBJ2-7, and perhaps TRBD2 as D gene, on 6 matching bases. Specimen: blood. This receptor has the CDR3 CAIRAGGPYEQYF. The DNA is TGTGCCATCAGGGCCGGGGGTCCCTACGAGCAGTACTTC.